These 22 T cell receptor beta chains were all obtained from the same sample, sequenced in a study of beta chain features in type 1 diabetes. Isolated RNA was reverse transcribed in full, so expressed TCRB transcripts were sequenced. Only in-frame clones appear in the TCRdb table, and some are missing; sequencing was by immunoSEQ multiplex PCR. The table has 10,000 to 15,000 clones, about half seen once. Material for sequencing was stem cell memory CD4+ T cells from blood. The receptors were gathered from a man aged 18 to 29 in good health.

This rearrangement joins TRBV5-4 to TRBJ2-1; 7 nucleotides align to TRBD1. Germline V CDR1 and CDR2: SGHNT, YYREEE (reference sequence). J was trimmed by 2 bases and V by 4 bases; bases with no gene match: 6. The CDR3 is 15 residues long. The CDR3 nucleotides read TGTGCCAGCAGCATAGGGGGCAAGGCCTACAATGAGCAGTTCTTC. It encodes CASSIGGKAYNEQFF. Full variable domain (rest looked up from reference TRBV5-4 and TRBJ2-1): ETGVTQSPTHLIKTRGQQVTLRCSSQSGHNTVSWYQQALGQGPQFIFQYYREEENGRGNFPPRFSGLQFPNYSSELNVNALELDDSALYLCASSIGGKAYNEQFFGPGTRLTVL.

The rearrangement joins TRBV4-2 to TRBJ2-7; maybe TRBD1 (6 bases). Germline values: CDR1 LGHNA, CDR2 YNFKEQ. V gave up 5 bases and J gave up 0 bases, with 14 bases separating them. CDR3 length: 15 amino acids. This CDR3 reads CASSLVQGSSYEQYF. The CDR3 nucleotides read TGTGCCAGCAGCTTAGTACAGGGAAGCTCCTACGAGCAGTACTTC.

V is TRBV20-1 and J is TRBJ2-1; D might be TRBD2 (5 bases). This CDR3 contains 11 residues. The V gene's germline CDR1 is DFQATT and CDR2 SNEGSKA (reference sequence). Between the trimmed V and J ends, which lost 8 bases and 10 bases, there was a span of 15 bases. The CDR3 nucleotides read TGCAGTACGGTCGGGGTATACGAGCAGTTCTTC. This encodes CSTVGVYEQFF.

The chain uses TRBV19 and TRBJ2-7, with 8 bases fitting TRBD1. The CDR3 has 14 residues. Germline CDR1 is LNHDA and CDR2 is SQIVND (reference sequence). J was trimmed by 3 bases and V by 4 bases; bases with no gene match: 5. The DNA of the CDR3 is TGTGCCAGTAGTAGCGGGACAGGCCACTACGAGCAGTACTTC. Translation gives CASSSGTGHYEQYF.

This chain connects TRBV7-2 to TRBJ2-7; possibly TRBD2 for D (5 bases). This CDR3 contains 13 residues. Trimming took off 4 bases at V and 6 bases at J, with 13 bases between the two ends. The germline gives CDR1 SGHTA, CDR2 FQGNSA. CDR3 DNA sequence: TGTGCCAGCAGCTCCGGAGGTACGGGCGAGCAGTACTTC. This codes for CASSSGGTGEQYF.

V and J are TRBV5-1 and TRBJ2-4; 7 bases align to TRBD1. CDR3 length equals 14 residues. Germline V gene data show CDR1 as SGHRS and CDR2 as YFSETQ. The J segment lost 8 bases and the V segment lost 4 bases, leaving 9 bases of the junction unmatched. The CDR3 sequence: CASSPDRERDIQYF. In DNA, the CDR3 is TGCGCCAGCAGCCCAGACAGGGAGAGAGACATTCAGTACTTC.

The CDR3 DNA reads as TGTGCCAGCAGTTTTGTTTCCATGAGGGCTGAAGCTTTCTTT. Amino acids: CASSFVSMRAEAFF. The rearrangement links TRBV27 to TRBJ1-1; the D is unclear. V lost 3 bases and J 6 bases, leaving 14 bases between the germline ends. This CDR3 spans 14 amino acids. CDR1 is MNHEY, CDR2 SMNVEV, per germline (reference sequence).

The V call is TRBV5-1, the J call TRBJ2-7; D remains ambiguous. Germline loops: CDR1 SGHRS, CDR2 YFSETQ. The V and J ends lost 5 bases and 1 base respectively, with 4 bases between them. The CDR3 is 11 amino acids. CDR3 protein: CASSSSYEQYF. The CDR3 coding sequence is TGCGCCAGCAGTTCTTCCTACGAGCAGTACTTC.

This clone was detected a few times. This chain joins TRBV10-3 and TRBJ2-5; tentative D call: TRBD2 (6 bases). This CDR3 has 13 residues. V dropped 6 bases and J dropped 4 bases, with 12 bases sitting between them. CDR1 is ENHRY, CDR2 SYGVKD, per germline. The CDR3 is CAIRGGEAETQYF. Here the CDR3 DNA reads TGTGCCATCAGAGGCGGGGAGGCAGAGACCCAGTACTTC.

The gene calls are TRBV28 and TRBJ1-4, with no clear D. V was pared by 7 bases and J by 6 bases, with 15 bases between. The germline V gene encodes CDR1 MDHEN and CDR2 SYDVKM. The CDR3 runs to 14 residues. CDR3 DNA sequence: TGTGCCAGCACCCAGGCCCCACCGGATGAAAAACTGTTTTTT. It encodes CASTQAPPDEKLFF.

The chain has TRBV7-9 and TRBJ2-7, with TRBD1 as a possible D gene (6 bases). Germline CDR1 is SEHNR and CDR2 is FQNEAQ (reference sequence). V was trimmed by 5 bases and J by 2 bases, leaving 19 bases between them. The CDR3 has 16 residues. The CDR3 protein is CASSPAGTFRTYEQYF. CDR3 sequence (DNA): TGTGCCAGCAGCCCAGCCGGGACATTTCGAACCTACGAGCAGTACTTC.

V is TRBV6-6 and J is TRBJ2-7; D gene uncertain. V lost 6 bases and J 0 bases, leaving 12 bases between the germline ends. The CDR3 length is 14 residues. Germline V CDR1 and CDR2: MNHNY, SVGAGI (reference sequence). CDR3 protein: CASSPLRSSYEQYF. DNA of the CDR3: TGTGCCAGCAGCCCTCTCAGAAGCTCCTACGAGCAGTACTTC.

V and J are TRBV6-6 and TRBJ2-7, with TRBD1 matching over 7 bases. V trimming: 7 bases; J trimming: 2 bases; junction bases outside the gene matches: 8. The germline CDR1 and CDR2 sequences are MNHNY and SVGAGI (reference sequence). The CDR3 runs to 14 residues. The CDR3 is CASTYRDSPYEQYF. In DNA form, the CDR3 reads TGTGCCAGCACCTACCGGGACAGCCCCTACGAGCAGTACTTC.

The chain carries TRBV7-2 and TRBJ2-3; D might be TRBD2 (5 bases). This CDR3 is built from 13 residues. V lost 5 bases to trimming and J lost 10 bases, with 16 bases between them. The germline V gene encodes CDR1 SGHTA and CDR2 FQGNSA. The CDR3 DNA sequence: TGTGCCAGCAGCGAGACTCGCACGAGGGCGCAGTATTTT. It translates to CASSETRTRAQYF. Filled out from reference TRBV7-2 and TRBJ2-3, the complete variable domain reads GAGVSQSPSNKVTEKGKDVELRCDPISGHTALYWYRQSLGQGLEFLIYFQGNSAPDKSGLPSDRFSAERTGGSVSTLTIQRTQQEDSAVYLCASSETRTRAQYFGPGTRLTVL.

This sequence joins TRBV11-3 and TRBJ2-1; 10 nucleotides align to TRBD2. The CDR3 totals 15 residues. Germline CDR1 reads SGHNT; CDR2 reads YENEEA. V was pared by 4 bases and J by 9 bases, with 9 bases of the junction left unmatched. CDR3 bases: TGTGCCAGCAGCTCCGGTCCGGCTAGCGGGAGTGAGCAGTTCTTC. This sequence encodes CASSSGPASGSEQFF. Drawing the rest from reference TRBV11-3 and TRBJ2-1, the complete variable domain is EAGVVQSPRYKIIEKKQPVAFWCNPISGHNTLYWYLQNLGQGPELLIRYENEEAVDDSQLPKDRFSAERLKGVDSTLKIQPAELGDSAVYLCASSSGPASGSEQFFGPGTRLTVL.

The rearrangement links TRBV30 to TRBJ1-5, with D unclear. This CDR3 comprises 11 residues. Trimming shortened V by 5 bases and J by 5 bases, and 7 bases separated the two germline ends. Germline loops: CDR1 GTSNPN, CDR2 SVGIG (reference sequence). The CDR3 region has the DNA TGTGCCTGGGGCACCGATCAGCCCCAGCATTTT. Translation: CAWGTDQPQHF. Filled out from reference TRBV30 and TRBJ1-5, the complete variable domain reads SQTIHQWPATLVQPVGSPLSLECTVEGTSNPNLYWYRQAAGRGLQLLFYSVGIGQISSEVPQNLSASRPQDRQFILSSKKLLLSDSGFYLCAWGTDQPQHFGDGTRLSIL.

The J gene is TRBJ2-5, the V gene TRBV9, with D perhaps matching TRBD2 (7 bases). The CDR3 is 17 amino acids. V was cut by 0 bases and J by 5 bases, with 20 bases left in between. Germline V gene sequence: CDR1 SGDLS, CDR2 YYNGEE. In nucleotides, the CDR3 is TGTGCCAGCAGCGTAGCTGGTGGGGGGGCTTTTGGGGAGACCCAGTACTTC. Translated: CASSVAGGGAFGETQYF.

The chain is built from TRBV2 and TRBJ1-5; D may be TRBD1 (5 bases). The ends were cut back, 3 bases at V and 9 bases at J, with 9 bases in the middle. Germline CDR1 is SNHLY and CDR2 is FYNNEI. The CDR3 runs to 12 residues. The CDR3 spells CASSEWGWPQHF. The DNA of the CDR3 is TGTGCCAGCAGTGAGTGGGGCTGGCCCCAGCATTTT.

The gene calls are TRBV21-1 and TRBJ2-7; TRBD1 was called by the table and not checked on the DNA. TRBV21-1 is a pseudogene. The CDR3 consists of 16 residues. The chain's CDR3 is CASSFREGVGEFEQYF. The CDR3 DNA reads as TGTGCCAGCAGCTTCCGCGAAGGCGTGGGCGAATTCGAGCAGTACTTC.

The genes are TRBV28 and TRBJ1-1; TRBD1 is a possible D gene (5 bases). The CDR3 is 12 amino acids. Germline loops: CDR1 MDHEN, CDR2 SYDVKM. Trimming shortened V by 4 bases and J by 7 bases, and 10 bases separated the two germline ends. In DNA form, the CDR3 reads TGTGCCAGCAGTTCTATGGGACTTGAAGCTTTCTTT. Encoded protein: CASSSMGLEAFF.

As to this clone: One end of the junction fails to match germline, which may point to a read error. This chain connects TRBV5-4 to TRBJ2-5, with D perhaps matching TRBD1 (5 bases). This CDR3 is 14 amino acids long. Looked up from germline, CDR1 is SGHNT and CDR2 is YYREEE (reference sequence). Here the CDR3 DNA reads TGCGCCAGCAGCCAAGGACAAACCCAAGAGACCCAGTACTTC. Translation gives CASSQGQTQETQYF.

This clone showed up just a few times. For the CDR3, the DNA is TGTGCCAGCAGCTTTGAGATTGGTGAAGCTTTCTTT. It codes for CASSFEIGEAFF. J is TRBJ1-1 and V is TRBV7-2; D not certain. This CDR3 region has 12 residues. V was cut by 3 bases and J by 7 bases, with 9 bases left in between. The V gene's germline CDR1 is SGHTA and CDR2 FQGNSA.